Listed below are T cell receptor beta chains from one sample, sequenced in a study of response to subunit inactivated influenza vaccine. TCRdb reprocessed the RT-PCR reads via MiXCR and lists one record per CDR3 protein. This sample has approximately 680,000 distinct CDR3 sequences, with approximately 14% found just once. Sequencing used PBMCs from blood, obtained less than 13 days after vaccination. These receptors were taken from a man aged 45-60 years who received an inactivated influenza vaccine. CDR3s include the opening cysteine and the closing phenylalanine or tryptophan. A D gene is named only where the DNA matches it firmly. A clone size is listed for some rows: how often the clone was seen (once, few, many), or a class if it is expanded.

j_gene: TRBJ2-1; abundance: few; d_gene: -; v_gene: TRBV5-1; len: 13; CDR3aa: CASSVQGRDEQFF; CDR3nt: TGCGCCAGCAGCGTACAGGGTAGGGATGAGCAGTTCTTC
j_gene: TRBJ2-3; abundance: few; d_gene: -; v_gene: TRBV20-1; len: 11; CDR3aa: CSAGDTDTQYF; CDR3nt: TGCAGTGCAGGGGACACAGATACGCAGTATTTT
j_gene: TRBJ2-4; abundance: few; d_gene: TRBD2; v_gene: TRBV30; len: 14; CDR3aa: CAWVGRGAADIQYF; CDR3nt: TGTGCCTGGGTAGGGCGGGGGGCGGCGGACATTCAGTACTTC
j_gene: TRBJ2-5; abundance: -; d_gene: TRBD1; v_gene: TRBV28; len: 17; CDR3aa: CASSVGTGKMGQETQYF; CDR3nt: TGTGCCAGCAGTGTCGGGACAGGGAAGATGGGGCAAGAGACCCAGTACTTC
j_gene: TRBJ2-1; abundance: many; d_gene: -; v_gene: TRBV25-1; len: 13; CDR3aa: CASRKASYNEQFF; CDR3nt: TGTGCCAGCAGGAAGGCCTCCTACAATGAGCAGTTCTTC
j_gene: TRBJ1-1; abundance: -; d_gene: -; v_gene: TRBV10-2; len: 14; CDR3aa: CASSDHGLNTEAFF; CDR3nt: TGCGCCAGCAGTGACCACGGTTTGAACACTGAAGCTTTCTTT
j_gene: TRBJ1-5; abundance: few; d_gene: -; v_gene: TRBV29-1; len: 14; CDR3aa: CSVATGLDNQPQHF; CDR3nt: TGCAGCGTCGCTACCGGGCTTGACAATCAGCCCCAGCATTTT
j_gene: TRBJ2-4; abundance: -; d_gene: -; v_gene: TRBV20-1; len: 16; CDR3aa: CSGTRGSNPAKNIQYF; CDR3nt: TGCAGTGGCACTAGGGGTTCCAATCCGGCCAAAAACATTCAGTACTTC
j_gene: TRBJ2-1; abundance: few; d_gene: -; v_gene: TRBV14; len: 17; CDR3aa: CASSQVLGAESHNEQFF; CDR3nt: TGTGCCAGCAGCCAAGTCCTCGGGGCCGAGAGTCACAATGAGCAGTTCTTC
j_gene: TRBJ2-6; abundance: -; d_gene: -; v_gene: TRBV12-3/TRBV12-4; len: 17; CDR3aa: CASSPRQVASGANVLTF; CDR3nt: TGTGCCAGCAGTCCTCGACAGGTAGCCTCTGGGGCCAACGTCCTGACTTTC
j_gene: TRBJ2-3; abundance: -; d_gene: -; v_gene: TRBV28; len: 15; CDR3aa: CASSLQGQIVDTQYF; CDR3nt: TGTGCCAGCAGTTTACAAGGACAAATTGTGGATACGCAGTATTTT
j_gene: TRBJ2-5; abundance: few; d_gene: TRBD2; v_gene: TRBV27; len: 13; CDR3aa: CASSLNGEGTQYF; CDR3nt: TGTGCCAGCAGTTTAAATGGGGAGGGGACCCAGTACTTC
j_gene: TRBJ2-1; abundance: -; d_gene: -; v_gene: TRBV14; len: 17; CDR3aa: CASSQLKVGRVIHEQFF; CDR3nt: TGTGCCAGCAGCCAATTAAAGGTCGGCCGGGTTATCCATGAGCAGTTCTTC
j_gene: TRBJ2-7; abundance: few; d_gene: -; v_gene: TRBV28; len: 14; CDR3aa: CASRTGGASYEQYF; CDR3nt: TGTGCCAGCAGGACTGGTGGAGCCTCCTACGAGCAGTACTTC
j_gene: TRBJ2-5; abundance: many; d_gene: -; v_gene: TRBV12-3/TRBV12-4; len: 13; CDR3aa: CASSFSLQETQYF; CDR3nt: TGTGCCAGCAGTTTTTCCCTTCAAGAGACCCAGTACTTC
j_gene: TRBJ1-1; abundance: -; d_gene: -; v_gene: TRBV29-1; len: 15; CDR3aa: CSVEPADKMNTEAFF; CDR3nt: TGCAGCGTTGAACCGGCGGACAAGATGAACACTGAAGCTTTCTTT
j_gene: TRBJ2-7; abundance: few; d_gene: -; v_gene: TRBV20-1; len: 10; CDR3aa: CSASDGGQYF; CDR3nt: TGCAGTGCTAGTGACGGTGGGCAGTACTTC
j_gene: TRBJ2-7; abundance: -; d_gene: TRBD2; v_gene: TRBV20-1; len: 16; CDR3aa: CSAKELTSGNFGEQYF; CDR3nt: TGCAGTGCTAAAGAGTTGACTAGCGGGAATTTCGGGGAGCAGTACTTC
j_gene: TRBJ1-2; abundance: many; d_gene: -; v_gene: TRBV4-2; len: 18; CDR3aa: CASSQEVTAAPQGYGYTF; CDR3nt: TGTGCCAGCAGCCAAGAAGTGACCGCTGCCCCGCAGGGCTATGGCTACACCTTC